This note documents a single TCR beta chain sequence. Unmatched junction bases numbered 7, after V lost 2 bases and J lost 8 bases. The CDR3 sequence is 14 residues long. The germline V gene encodes CDR1 MNHEY and CDR2 SVGAGI. The sample belongs to a study of shared clonotypes between healthy human individuals. Some clones are missing from TCRdb's copy, which holds only in-frame ones; the method was immunoSEQ multiplex PCR. The sample carries around 2,000,000 clones, over 85% recorded once. Material: naive CD4+ T cells sorted from blood. Noted subset: CD45RA+ positively selected. The genes are TRBV6-5 and TRBJ2-3; 7 nucleotides match TRBD2. This receptor was obtained from a man aged 18 to 30 in good health. The CDR3 region has the DNA TGTGCCAGCAGTTACCGGGGGGAAGGGACTACGCAGTATTTT. This codes for CASSYRGEGTTQYF.